Included here is one TCR beta chain sequence, with context. These data belong to a study of blood T cell repertoires in COVID-19. Study context: Samples representing acute and convalescent COVID-19 were sourced from the United States, Italy and Spain. Sources were T cells, B-cell-depleted T cells, or PBMCs; the material itself was cDNA or gDNA.

The method was immunoSEQ multiplex PCR; TCRdb's version includes in-frame clones alone and lacks a portion of them. Here the sample spans approximately 210,000 clones, about 88% being singletons. V gave up 2 bases and J gave up 8 bases; unmatched junction bases: 4. The CDR3 totals 13 residues. Germline CDR1 KGHSH, CDR2 LQKENI. The sequenced material came from peripheral blood. The origin of this receptor is a man in his 70s with acute or convalescent COVID-19. The chain has TRBV18 and TRBJ2-7; 9 bases map to TRBD1. The CDR3 loop reads CASSPGTGFKQYF. The CDR3 DNA reads as TGTGCCAGCTCACCAGGGACAGGGTTTAAGCAGTACTTC.